This TCR beta chain was profiled in a study of blood T cell repertoires in COVID-19. CDR3 length: 15 residues. V gave up 2 bases and J gave up 1 base, with 9 bases separating them. Germline values: CDR1 SGHTA, CDR2 FQGNSA. This clone appeared a few times. Sequencing used immunoSEQ multiplex PCR; TCRdb keeps in-frame clones, though not all of them. The sample contains over 200,000 clones, around nine tenths of which appear only once. Specimen: peripheral blood. The source of this sequence is a man aged 18 to 29 with active or convalescent COVID-19. The rearrangement uses TRBV7-2 and TRBJ1-3; no definite D call. CDR3 DNA sequence: TGTGCCAGCAGCTTACCCAGGAAATCTGGAAACACCATATATTTT. It yields the protein CASSLPRKSGNTIYF.